The rows below give T cell receptor beta chains drawn from one sample of a study of blood T cell repertoires in COVID-19. The assay was immunoSEQ multiplex PCR, and TCRdb's table has in-frame clones only and misses some. The table records around 130,000 clones, less than 90% of them present only once. Material for sequencing was peripheral blood. These receptors originate from a human donor with COVID-19, enrolled during active disease. The donor label of this sample is uncertain. The CDR3 runs from the conserved cysteine through the conserved F or W. D genes are given only for firm matches. Clone size is shown for a subset of rows, as once, few, many or a class of expanded clone.

J gene | clone size | V gene | D gene | CDR3 DNA | CDR3 protein
TRBJ2-7 | . | TRBV7-6 | . | TGTGCCAGCAGCCTCGCCCAGGGTCTGGGTGGCGAGCAGTACTTC | CASSLAQGLGGEQYF
TRBJ1-1 | . | TRBV29-1 | TRBD1 | TGCAGCGTTCGGACAGGGGCCACTGAAGCTTTCTTT | CSVRTGATEAFF
TRBJ1-1 | . | TRBV27 | TRBD1 | TGTGCCAGCAGTTGGGACAGGGGCGACACTGAAGCTTTCTTT | CASSWDRGDTEAFF
TRBJ2-2 | . | TRBV11-1 | . | TGTGCCAGCAGCCTCCAGGGGGGAGAGGGGGAGCTGTTTTTT | CASSLQGGEGELFF
TRBJ2-3 | . | TRBV5-1 | TRBD2 | TGCGCCAGCAGCCCTGGACTAGCGGGGGGTGGATCAGATACGCAGTATTTT | CASSPGLAGGGSDTQYF
TRBJ1-6 | . | TRBV7-9 | . | TGTGCCAGCAGCCACGACGCCGGAGATTCACCCCTCCACTTT | CASSHDAGDSPLHF
TRBJ1-5 | . | TRBV18 | TRBD1 | TGTGCCAGCTCACCGTCACAGGGGTTTGATTTTGTTTATCAGCCCCAGCATTTT | CASSPSQGFDFVYQPQHF
TRBJ1-2 | . | TRBV7-9 | . | TGTGCCAGCAGCTTAGCCGGGAGTAACTATGGCTACACCTTC | CASSLAGSNYGYTF
TRBJ1-5 | . | TRBV6-1 | . | TGTGCCAGCAGTGAGCCAACAGGTCATGGTCAGCCCCAGCATTTT | CASSEPTGHGQPQHF
TRBJ2-1 | . | TRBV10-3 | TRBD2 | TGTGCCATCATCTTGGCCAGCGGGAGTGTTAGCTCCTACAATGAGCAGTTCTTC | CAIILASGSVSSYNEQFF
TRBJ1-4 | . | TRBV9 | . | TGTGCCAGCAGCGCAGCCGGACGACAGCCTTCTAATGAAAAACTGTTTTTT | CASSAAGRQPSNEKLFF
TRBJ1-1 | . | TRBV5-1 | TRBD1 | TGCGCCAGCAGCTTGGCACAGGGGACTGAAGCTTTCTTT | CASSLAQGTEAFF
TRBJ2-7 | . | TRBV5-4 | . | TGTGCCAGCAGCTTTATTCGACAGGCCGACGAGCAGTACTTC | CASSFIRQADEQYF
TRBJ2-7 | . | TRBV9 | . | TGTGCCAGCAGCGTCGGGAATGAGGCTTCCTACGAGCAGTACTTC | CASSVGNEASYEQYF
TRBJ1-1 | . | TRBV5-4 | . | TGTGCCAGCAGCTGGACAGCTGAGAACACTGAAGCTTTCTTT | CASSWTAENTEAFF
TRBJ2-2 | few | TRBV5-6 | . | TGTGCCAGCAGCTTTTGGGGCCTGGCCACCGGGGAGCTGTTTTTT | CASSFWGLATGELFF
TRBJ1-4 | . | TRBV25-1 | . | TGTGCCAGCAGTGAATTGGGACACCGGAATGAAAAACTGTTTTTT | CASSELGHRNEKLFF
TRBJ2-7 | once | TRBV12-5 | . | TGTGCTAGTGGTTTGGTAGGACAGTTTCACTACGAGCAGTACTTC | CASGLVGQFHYEQYF
TRBJ1-1 | . | TRBV9 | . | TGTGCCAGCAGCCCGACTACCGGGGGCACTGAAGCTTTCTTT | CASSPTTGGTEAFF
TRBJ1-4 | . | TRBV11-2 | . | TGTGCCAGCAGCTTGCTAGAAACAACTAATGAAAAACTGTTTTTT | CASSLLETTNEKLFF